These T cell receptor beta chains were read from a single sample in a study of TIL therapy for anti-PD-1-resistant metastatic lung cancer. Profiled with immunoSEQ multiplex PCR; TCRdb holds only in-frame clones, not every one. Among about 25,000 clones, over 55% were seen once, and the ten largest hold approximately 7%. Material: tumor tissue, obtained at baseline. Receptor source: a person aged 25-85 years with non-small cell lung cancer. Both conserved end residues are part of each CDR3. The D gene is left open where the match is weak. Only part of the rows carry a size: once, few, many, or a class if the clone is expanded.

- - TRBJ1-1 TRBV5-6 TGTGCCAGCAGCTTGGGCTGGGTCGAAGCTTTCTTT CASSLGWVEAFF
few - TRBJ1-1 TRBV5-4 TGTGCCAGCAGCTTCGATCGGTCCACTGAAGCTTTCTTT CASSFDRSTEAFF
- TRBD2 TRBJ2-5 TRBV9 TGTGCCAGCAGCACGGGACTAGCGTGGGAGACCCAGTACTTC CASSTGLAWETQYF
- - TRBJ2-3 TRBV30 TGTGCCTGGGCCCCCGGGGCTTGGGATACGCAGTATTTT CAWAPGAWDTQYF
once - TRBJ2-3 TRBV30 TGTGCCGGAGGTGATTTCGGAGATACGCAGTATTTT CAGGDFGDTQYF
- TRBD2 TRBJ2-1 TRBV2 TGTGCCAACTTGCGGGGGGGGTCCGGATATGAGCAGTTCTTC CANLRGGSGYEQFF
- - TRBJ1-1 TRBV23-1 TGCGCCAGCAGTCAAGCCTGTTACCGTGGGAGAAACACTGAAGCTTTCTTT CASSQACYRGRNTEAFF
- TRBD2 TRBJ2-5 TRBV10-3 TGTGCCATCAGTGCGACTAGCGGGGAAGAGACCCAGTACTTC CAISATSGEETQYF
few - TRBJ2-5 TRBV4-3 TGCGCCAGCAGCCAAGGCAGGGGAGAGGAGACCCAGTACTTC CASSQGRGEETQYF
- - TRBJ1-1 TRBV30 TGTGCCTGGAGTGCCGGGACATGGGGCACTGAAGCTTTCTTT CAWSAGTWGTEAFF
few TRBD1 TRBJ1-2 TRBV28 TGTGCCAGCAGTTTAACGGGACAGGGGGCAAAATATGGCTACACCTTC CASSLTGQGAKYGYTF
- TRBD1 TRBJ1-2 TRBV5-4 TGTGCCAGCAGCTTGGGGACAGGGGCCATTGTTTTTTATGGCTACACCTTC CASSLGTGAIVFYGYTF
- - TRBJ2-7 TRBV27 TGTGCCAGCAGTTTATTTGGGGGATCCTACGAGCAGTACTTC CASSLFGGSYEQYF
- TRBD1 TRBJ1-3 TRBV19 TGTGCCAGTAGTGGTGCCCACCGAGGACAGGGTTGGTCTGGAAACACCATATATTTT CASSGAHRGQGWSGNTIYF
- - TRBJ2-3 TRBV5-6 TGTGCCAGCAGCTTGCAGGACAACACAGATACGCAGTATTTT CASSLQDNTDTQYF
- - TRBJ2-1 TRBV27 TGTGCCAGCAGCACAGGGTTTGACAATGAGCAGTTCTTC CASSTGFDNEQFF
- TRBD1 TRBJ1-5 TRBV5-6 TGTGCCAGCAGCCTGGGGACAGGGGGCGGTTGGAATAGCAATCAGCCCCAGCATTTT CASSLGTGGGWNSNQPQHF
- TRBD1 TRBJ1-1 TRBV5-6 TGTGCCAGCAGTTTTCAACCAGGGGGAAACACTGAAGCTTTCTTT CASSFQPGGNTEAFF
- - TRBJ1-1 TRBV19 TGTGCCAGTAGTATCGGGCGGCAGCTCCTAGAATCTAACACTGAAGCTTTCTTT CASSIGRQLLESNTEAFF
- TRBD2 TRBJ2-5 TRBV6-6 TGTGCCAGCAGTTACTCGGGACTACAAGAGACCCAGTACTTC CASSYSGLQETQYF
- TRBD2 TRBJ2-1 TRBV4-2 TGTGCCAGCAGCCAAGAAGGAAGCGGGAGCCCGGCTGAGCAGTTCTTC CASSQEGSGSPAEQFF
- - TRBJ1-4 TRBV12-5 TGTGCTAGTGGTTTGTGGTCAACTCGGGGAACTGCGGCGTTTTTT CASGLWSTRGTAAFF
- - TRBJ2-7 TRBV5-5 TGTGCCAGCAGCGGGGGCCTTCCCCACCTCTACGAGCAGTACTTC CASSGGLPHLYEQYF
once - TRBJ1-1 TRBV2 TGTGCCAGCAGAGCCGTTGGGACACTGAACACTGAAGCTTTCTTT CASRAVGTLNTEAFF
- - TRBJ1-2 TRBV4-3 TGCGCCAGCAGCCAAGCGTGGGCGGCGGGGGTCCCTGGTGGCTACACCTTC CASSQAWAAGVPGGYTF
- TRBD1 TRBJ2-7 TRBV6-1 TGTGCCAGCAGTGAATTCTCCAGGGGGCCCCCCTACGAGCAGTACTTC CASSEFSRGPPYEQYF
- - TRBJ2-2 TRBV2 TGTGCCAGCAGTTACAGGGTCGCAACCGGGGAGCTGTTTTTT CASSYRVATGELFF
- - TRBJ2-7 TRBV6-6 TGTGCCAGCAGTTACTCCGACACGAACCTCTCCTACGAGCAGTACTTC CASSYSDTNLSYEQYF
- TRBD1 TRBJ2-7 TRBV5-1 TGCGCCAGCAGCTACACAGGGGACGTTAGCTCCTACGAGCAGTACTTC CASSYTGDVSSYEQYF
once - TRBJ1-1 TRBV29-1 TGCAGCGTTGTGGTACCGCGGAACACTGAAGCTTTCTTT CSVVVPRNTEAFF
- TRBD2 TRBJ2-3 TRBV25-1 TGTGCCAGCAGCGGACACCCCGGGGGGGAAGATACGCAGTATTTT CASSGHPGGEDTQYF
- TRBD1 TRBJ2-3 TRBV6-4 TGTGCCAGCAGGAGGGACAGTAGCACAGATACGCAGTATTTT CASRRDSSTDTQYF
- TRBD1 TRBJ2-1 TRBV11-3 TGTGCCAGCAGCGAAGGGGGCAATATACCCATTAGCTCCTACAATGAGCAGTTCTTC CASSEGGNIPISSYNEQFF
- - TRBJ2-7 TRBV6-4 TGTGCCAGCAGCCCTGCGGCTACTGACTACGAGCAGTACTTC CASSPAATDYEQYF
- - TRBJ2-2 TRBV5-4 TGTGCCAGCAGCCGCGGGGGCCTCACCGACGGGGAGCTGTTTTTT CASSRGGLTDGELFF
- - TRBJ1-5 TRBV12-5 TGTGCTAGTGGTCTGGCCTTAAATCAGCCCCAGCATTTT CASGLALNQPQHF
few - TRBJ2-2 TRBV15 TGTGCCACCAGCAGAGAACACGGGACCGGGGAGCTGTTTTTT CATSREHGTGELFF
- - TRBJ1-2 TRBV6-5 TGTGCCAGCAGTCGAACAGGGAGCCACTATGGCTACACCTTC CASSRTGSHYGYTF
- - TRBJ1-6 TRBV9 TGTGCCAGCAGCGTCCAGGGTAATAATAATTCACCCCTCCACTTT CASSVQGNNNSPLHF
- TRBD1 TRBJ2-5 TRBV7-9 TGTGCCAGCAGCTTTGGAATGACAGGGTTGGGGGAGACCCAGTACTTC CASSFGMTGLGETQYF
- TRBD2 TRBJ2-7 TRBV11-2 TGTGCCAGCAGCTTAGGCGGGGGGAGGGCCTACGAGCAGTACTTC CASSLGGGRAYEQYF
- - TRBJ1-2 TRBV5-1 TGCGCCAGCAGCTTGGTTGGGACGGACTATGGCTACACCTTC CASSLVGTDYGYTF
- TRBD2 TRBJ2-2 TRBV7-2 TGTGCCAGCAGCCGCCGACTAGCGGAGTTAGAGGGGGAGCTGTTTTTT CASSRRLAELEGELFF
- - TRBJ1-1 TRBV4-3 TGCGCCAGCAGCCAAACTTTCGGCGGGAGGAGGACTGAAGCTTTCTTT CASSQTFGGRRTEAFF
few - TRBJ2-2 TRBV5-1 TGCGCCAGCAGCGACCCGGCGCAGAACACCGGGGAGCTGTTTTTT CASSDPAQNTGELFF
- - TRBJ2-7 TRBV6-5 TGTGCCAGCAGTCCGACCGAGTACGAGCAGTACTTC CASSPTEYEQYF
- TRBD1 TRBJ1-3 TRBV7-2 TGTGCCAGCAGCCCCTTGACAGGGCTTTTTGGAAACACCATATATTTT CASSPLTGLFGNTIYF
- TRBD2 TRBJ2-3 TRBV7-2 TGTGCCAGCAGCTTAAGGGCAGGGCGGGGGTACACAGATACGCAGTATTTT CASSLRAGRGYTDTQYF
- - TRBJ1-2 TRBV13 TGTGCCAGCAGCAATACACCCCCCTATGGCTACACCTTC CASSNTPPYGYTF
- TRBD1 TRBJ1-2 TRBV12-5 TGTGCTAGTGGTCCCGGGACAGGGACTTTCTATGGCTACACCTTC CASGPGTGTFYGYTF
- - TRBJ2-5 TRBV5-4 TGTGCCAGCAGCTCCGGGGGTAGCCAAGAGACCCAGTACTTC CASSSGGSQETQYF
few - TRBJ1-2 TRBV10-2 TGCGCCAGCAGGGGAGACGGGGGGAACTATGGCTACACCTTC CASRGDGGNYGYTF
once - TRBJ1-1 TRBV19 TGTGCCAGTAGTAGAAGGACCGACCCTGGTCGAGCTTTCTTT CASSRRTDPGRAFF
- - TRBJ1-4 TRBV7-9 TGTGCCAGCAGCTTAGCGGCTTTTAATGAAAAACTGTTTTTT CASSLAAFNEKLFF
- - TRBJ2-3 TRBV9 TGTGCCAGCAGCCCGCGGATGTCCCTCGCAGATACGCAGTATTTT CASSPRMSLADTQYF
- TRBD2 TRBJ2-7 TRBV5-4 TGTGCCAGCAGCCATGGACTAGCGGGAACCTACGAGCAGTACTTC CASSHGLAGTYEQYF
few - TRBJ1-1 TRBV18 TGTGCCAGCTCACCTTCAGTGAACACTGAAGCTTTCTTT CASSPSVNTEAFF
- TRBD1 TRBJ2-3 TRBV5-1 TGCGCCAGCAGCTTCGGGGGGACAGGGAACACAGATACGCAGTATTTT CASSFGGTGNTDTQYF
medium-sized TRBD2 TRBJ2-5 TRBV2 TGTGCCAGCAGTGAAGGGGGACTAGCGGGGGCAGAGACCCAGTACTTC CASSEGGLAGAETQYF
- - TRBJ1-1 TRBV7-2 TGTGCCAGCAGCTTAGCGGGCCCGAGCACTGAAGCTTTCTTT CASSLAGPSTEAFF